This T cell receptor beta chain is drawn from a study of cytomegalovirus exposure and HLA in healthy donors. The CDR3 has 11 residues. The V gene end was trimmed by 6 bases and the J gene end by 7 bases; junction bases not matched to a gene: 3. The V gene's germline CDR1 is MNHNY and CDR2 SVGAGI (reference sequence). PCR used 60 Vbeta primers and 13 Jbeta primers. Sequencing was performed with immunoSEQ multiplex PCR; in TCRdb, only in-frame clones are kept and a portion is missing. Here the sample spans under 150,000 clones, around 79% being singletons. Study results and caveats: Later analysis associated a missense DCLRE1C variant with TCR beta V- and J-gene trimming.

Worth noting for this clone: The target antigen is unknown.

The TCR comes from a female donor in good health and CMV-seronegative. The specimen was PBMCs. The chain carries TRBV6-6 and TRBJ2-7, with 7 bases that match TRBD1. The chain's CDR3 is CASSDRVEQYF. For the CDR3, the DNA is TGTGCCAGCAGCGACAGGGTGGAGCAGTACTTC.